This entry lists 27 T cell receptor beta chains sequenced from one sample in a study of cytomegalovirus exposure and HLA in healthy donors. With 60 Vbeta and 13 Jbeta primers, the PCR was carried out. Method: immunoSEQ multiplex PCR; TCRdb's copy keeps in-frame clones and lacks some. Of under 75,000 clones listed, around 70% are singletons. Sequencing input: PBMCs. Receptors originate from a human donor in good health.

The rearrangement links TRBV29-1 to TRBJ2-7; D is unclear. Germline assignment: CDR1 SQVTM and CDR2 ANQGSEA. Trimming stripped 7 bases from V and 3 bases from J, with 13 bases between. The CDR3 has 12 residues. The CDR3 region is CSAQQRHYEQYF. CDR3 coding DNA: TGCAGCGCCCAGCAGCGCCACTACGAGCAGTACTTC.

This chain uses TRBV2 with TRBJ1-5; the D gene is possibly TRBD1 (5 bases). CDR3 length: 15 residues. Trimming stripped 6 bases from V and 3 bases from J, with 15 bases between. Germline-derived CDR1 and CDR2 are SNHLY and FYNNEI. The CDR3 DNA reads as TGTGCCAGCAGCTGGGACTCCCGGGCCAATCAGCCCCAGCATTTT. Translating gives CASSWDSRANQPQHF. Complete variable domain (other parts from reference TRBV2 and TRBJ1-5): EPEVTQTPSHQVTQMGQEVILRCVPISNHLYFYWYRQILGQKVEFLVSFYNNEISEKSEIFDDQFSVERPDGSNFTLKIRSTKLEDSAMYFCASSWDSRANQPQHFGDGTRLSIL.

V and J are TRBV11-2 and TRBJ2-2; the D gene is possibly TRBD2 (6 bases). V was shortened by 11 bases and J by 7 bases, with 23 bases between the two germline ends. This CDR3 has 15 amino acids. The germline gives CDR1 SGHAT, CDR2 FQNNGV. This chain's CDR3 is CALRPRREASGELFF. CDR3 DNA: TGTGCCCTACGCCCGCGGAGGGAGGCTAGCGGGGAGCTGTTTTTT.

This sequence joins TRBV11-2 and TRBJ1-1; D is perhaps TRBD1 (6 bases). With 5 bases removed from V and 5 bases from J, the gap between germline ends came to 12 bases. Per the germline V gene, CDR1 is SGHAT and CDR2 is FQNNGV. The CDR3 extends over 13 amino acids. CDR3 sequence: CASSPYRETEAFF. As DNA, the CDR3 is TGTGCCAGCAGCCCTTACAGGGAGACTGAAGCTTTCTTT.

The CDR3 DNA sequence: TGTGCGTCAAGGGGGAATGAAGCTTTCTTT. Protein product: CASRGNEAFF. The chain couples TRBV6-6 to TRBJ1-1; TRBD1 is a possible D gene (6 bases). The CDR3 has 10 residues. Germline CDR1 is MNHNY and CDR2 is SVGAGI (reference sequence).

This chain connects TRBV5-4 to TRBJ1-4, with 8 bases matching TRBD1. The CDR3 loop spans 14 amino acids. V was clipped by 5 bases and J by 5 bases; unmatched bases: 5. Per germline, CDR1 SGHNT and CDR2 YYREEE (reference sequence). This CDR3 is CASSSRTGNEKLFF. CDR3 DNA: TGTGCCAGCAGTTCTAGGACAGGGAATGAAAAACTGTTTTTT.

Only a few counts were recorded for this clone. This chain links TRBV5-1 with TRBJ2-4, with 13 bases matching TRBD2. V shed 2 bases, J shed 9 bases, and the junction held 5 bases outside the gene matches. CDR3 length: 15 residues. Germline CDR1 reads SGHRS; CDR2 reads YFSETQ. The CDR3 nucleotides read TGCGCCAGCAGCTTCGGGACTAGCGGGAATACCATTCAGTACTTC. This encodes CASSFGTSGNTIQYF.

The genes are TRBV28 and TRBJ1-2; 9 positions match TRBD1. V trimming: 7 bases; J trimming: 2 bases; junction bases outside the gene matches: 5. This CDR3 has 14 amino acids. Germline CDR1 MDHEN, CDR2 SYDVKM. The DNA of the CDR3 is TGTGCCAGCATTCGACAGGGGGACAACTATGGCTACACCTTC. It codes for CASIRQGDNYGYTF.

This rearrangement joins TRBV28 to TRBJ1-5, with TRBD1 matching 8 bases. This CDR3 comprises 17 residues. The V segment lost 2 bases and the J segment 0 bases; nucleotides outside the gene matches: 6. Germline lookup yields CDR1 MDHEN and CDR2 SYDVKM. The CDR3 protein is CASSLPPGGHSNQPQHF. CDR3 bases: TGTGCCAGCAGTTTACCCCCAGGGGGCCATAGCAATCAGCCCCAGCATTTT.

The chain joins TRBV5-1 to TRBJ2-3, with 9 bases fitting TRBD2. The J segment lost 4 bases and the V segment lost 6 bases, leaving 12 bases of the junction unmatched. CDR1 and CDR2 from the germline V gene are SGHRS and YFSETQ. The CDR3 contains 16 residues. CDR3 bases: TGCGCCAGCACCTCGGTAGCGGGAGCAAGGGCAGATACGCAGTATTTT. Its protein product is CASTSVAGARADTQYF.

This clone was counted only a few times. The J gene is TRBJ1-2, the V gene TRBV2, with 11 bases lining up with TRBD1. Germline V lookup: CDR1 SNHLY, CDR2 FYNNEI. Losses at the gene ends were 4 bases for V and 8 bases for J; bases not matched to a gene: 12. The CDR3 consists of 16 residues. The chain's CDR3 is CASSVGSTGQGAGYTF. CDR3 DNA: TGTGCCAGCAGTGTCGGTTCCACCGGACAGGGGGCGGGCTACACCTTC. Based on the CDR3 plus reference TRBV2 and TRBJ1-2, the full variable domain is EPEVTQTPSHQVTQMGQEVILRCVPISNHLYFYWYRQILGQKVEFLVSFYNNEISEKSEIFDDQFSVERPDGSNFTLKIRSTKLEDSAMYFCASSVGSTGQGAGYTFGSGTRLTVV.

The rearrangement joins TRBV19 to TRBJ2-5; 10 bases line up with TRBD1. The last part of the DNA fits TRBJ2-7 better; the J call may be wrong. Germline V gene lookup returns CDR1 LNHDA and CDR2 SQIVND (reference sequence). The CDR3 runs to 14 residues. CDR3 nucleotides: TGTGCCAGTAGCATGACAGGGGGCGTCTACGAGCAGTACTTC. As protein: CASSMTGGVYEQYF.

The gene calls are TRBV6-1 and TRBJ1-4; 11 nucleotides line up with TRBD1. Germline V gene sequence: CDR1 MNHNS, CDR2 SASEGT. There are 14 residues in the CDR3. The ends lost 6 bases at V and 10 bases at J; junction bases unmatched: 7. The CDR3 DNA is TGTGCCAGCAGCGTCGGGACAGGGGGTGGAAAACTGTTTTTT. Protein sequence: CASSVGTGGGKLFF.

The V and J genes are TRBV27 and TRBJ2-3; possible D gene TRBD2, 6 bases. The length of the CDR3 is 15 residues. Germline V gene lookup returns CDR1 MNHEY and CDR2 SMNVEV (reference sequence). Trimming left V 5 bases short and J 4 bases short, with 16 bases between. CDR3 in amino acids: CASSVLASAADTQYF. For the CDR3, the DNA is TGTGCCAGCAGTGTGCTAGCGTCGGCCGCAGATACGCAGTATTTT.

The CDR3 is CASSSITGSGTGELFF. The CDR3 nucleotides read TGTGCCAGCAGCTCCATTACAGGTAGCGGCACCGGGGAGCTGTTTTTT. The gene calls are TRBV5-4 and TRBJ2-2; D is possibly TRBD2 (6 bases). The germline V and J ends were trimmed by 3 bases and 4 bases, with 16 bases remaining between them. The CDR3 length is 16 residues. Per germline, CDR1 SGHNT and CDR2 YYREEE (reference sequence).

The chain links TRBV5-1 to TRBJ2-5, with 7 bases that match TRBD2. V was clipped by 3 bases and J by 5 bases; unmatched bases: 7. The germline V gene encodes CDR1 SGHRS and CDR2 YFSETQ. The CDR3 totals 14 residues. CDR3 nucleotide sequence: TGCGCCAGCAGCTCCGGGACTACCGAGGAGACCCAGTACTTC. As protein: CASSSGTTEETQYF.

This chain uses TRBV5-6 with TRBJ2-6, with TRBD2 matching over 15 bases. This CDR3 spans 19 amino acids. Trimming cost V 0 bases and J 3 bases; bases outside gene matches: 4. Germline loops: CDR1 SGHDT, CDR2 YYEEEE. CDR3 region: CASSLGGLAGGGGANVLTF. In DNA, the CDR3 is TGTGCCAGCAGCTTGGGGGGACTAGCGGGAGGCGGTGGGGCCAACGTCCTGACTTTC. The entire variable domain, with the rest obtained from reference TRBV5-6 and TRBJ2-6, is as follows: DAGVTQSPTHLIKTRGQQVTLRCSPKSGHDTVSWYQQALGQGPQFIFQYYEEEERQRGNFPDRFSGHQFPNYSSELNVNALLLGDSALYLCASSLGGLAGGGGANVLTFGAGSRLTVL.

This chain uses TRBV5-1 with TRBJ2-3; TRBD2 might be the D (5 bases). The germline V gene has CDR1 SGHRS and CDR2 YFSETQ. This CDR3 has 16 residues. V dropped 4 bases and J dropped 0 bases, with 15 bases sitting between them. CDR3 bases: TGCGCCAGCAGCGACTCGAAGAGGACTAGCACAGATACGCAGTATTTT. Translating it yields CASSDSKRTSTDTQYF.

This clone was observed a handful of times. V is TRBV6-1 and J is TRBJ1-1; D is ambiguous. V lost 6 bases, J lost 3 bases, and 11 bases lay in between. CDR3 length: 13 residues. In germline, CDR1 is MNHNS, CDR2 SASEGT. CDR3 sequence (DNA): TGTGCCAGCAGCCTAGCAAGGGACACTGAAGCTTTCTTT. It translates to CASSLARDTEAFF.

The chain couples TRBV10-3 to TRBJ1-2; a weak D match, TRBD1 (6 bases). Between the trimmed V and J ends, which lost 0 bases and 5 bases, there was a span of 10 bases. The CDR3 spans 14 residues. Per the germline V gene, CDR1 is ENHRY and CDR2 is SYGVKD. This chain's CDR3 is CAISESGGGYGYTF. As DNA, the CDR3 is TGTGCCATCAGTGAGTCGGGAGGGGGGTATGGCTACACCTTC.

This clone was seen many times. This same CDR3 is encoded by further DNA sequences in the sample. The rearrangement joins TRBV30 to TRBJ2-3; TRBD2 might be the D (5 bases). With 2 bases removed from V and 0 bases from J, the gap between germline ends came to 6 bases. Germline CDR1 GTSNPN, CDR2 SVGIG (reference sequence). The CDR3 runs to 13 residues. The CDR3 DNA reads TGTGCCTGGAGTAGCGGTAGCACAGATACGCAGTATTTT. It is translated as CAWSSGSTDTQYF. The full variable domain, completed using reference TRBV30 and TRBJ2-3, is SQTIHQWPATLVQPVGSPLSLECTVEGTSNPNLYWYRQAAGRGLQLLFYSVGIGQISSEVPQNLSASRPQDRQFILSSKKLLLSDSGFYLCAWSSGSTDTQYFGPGTRLTVL.

V is TRBV7-3 and J is TRBJ2-2, with a possible D match to TRBD2 (6 bases). Looked up from germline, CDR1 is SGHTA and CDR2 is FQGTGA. V lost 5 bases, J lost 4 bases, and 20 bases lay in between. The CDR3 is 17 residues long. CDR3 bases: TGTGCCAGCAGCCCTTTCGGGGGTGGTAGCGCCACCGGGGAGCTGTTTTTT. This encodes CASSPFGGGSATGELFF.

The DNA of the CDR3 is TGTGCCAGCAGCCCCTTGACTAGCGGGAGGGCCGGTGAGCAGTTCTTC. Its translation: CASSPLTSGRAGEQFF. The chain carries TRBV11-2 and TRBJ2-1; 14 nucleotides agree with TRBD2. CDR3 length: 16 amino acids. V gave up 5 bases and J gave up 9 bases; unmatched junction bases: 9. Germline lookup yields CDR1 SGHAT and CDR2 FQNNGV.

V is TRBV5-1 and J is TRBJ2-7, with 8 bases fitting TRBD2. After removal of 4 bases from V and 1 base from J, the junction contained 7 bases not matched to a gene. This CDR3 comprises 15 residues. Germline loops: CDR1 SGHRS, CDR2 YFSETQ. The CDR3 is CASSAWTSPSYEQYF. The CDR3, as DNA: TGCGCCAGCAGCGCCTGGACTAGCCCTTCCTACGAGCAGTACTTC. Full variable domain (outside the CDR3, taken from reference TRBV5-1 and TRBJ2-7): KAGVTQTPRYLIKTRGQQVTLSCSPISGHRSVSWYQQTPGQGLQFLFEYFSETQRNKGNFPGRFSGRQFSNSRSEMNVSTLELGDSALYLCASSAWTSPSYEQYFGPGTRLTVT.

This clone has a handful of counts. For the CDR3, the DNA is TGTGCCAGCAGCTTAGCTAAGAACACTGAAGCTTTCTTT. Protein: CASSLAKNTEAFF. J is TRBJ1-1 and V is TRBV6-5, with D unclear. V shed 6 bases and J shed 1 base, with 9 bases lying between them. This CDR3 spans 13 amino acids. CDR1 is MNHEY and CDR2 is SVGAGI in the germline V gene.

The chain joins TRBV5-1 to TRBJ1-2, with TRBD1 matching 9 bases. The CDR3 runs to 14 residues. CDR1 and CDR2 from the germline V gene are SGHRS and YFSETQ. J gave up 2 bases and V 4 bases, and 3 bases lay outside the gene matches. As DNA, the CDR3 is TGCGCCAGCAGCACCGGGACAGGGAACTATGGCTACACCTTC. It encodes CASSTGTGNYGYTF. The full variable domain, rest sourced from reference TRBV5-1 and TRBJ1-2, is KAGVTQTPRYLIKTRGQQVTLSCSPISGHRSVSWYQQTPGQGLQFLFEYFSETQRNKGNFPGRFSGRQFSNSRSEMNVSTLELGDSALYLCASSTGTGNYGYTFGSGTRLTVV.

This rearrangement joins TRBV12-5 to TRBJ2-7; 7 bases match TRBD2. The germline V gene has CDR1 LGHNT and CDR2 FRNRAP. J gave up 6 bases and V 0 bases, and 11 bases lay outside the gene matches. CDR3 length: 16 residues. The CDR3 bases are TGTGCTAGTGGTTTGGTACTTAGTGGGAGGGCCGGCGAGCAGTACTTC. Translated, it gives CASGLVLSGRAGEQYF.